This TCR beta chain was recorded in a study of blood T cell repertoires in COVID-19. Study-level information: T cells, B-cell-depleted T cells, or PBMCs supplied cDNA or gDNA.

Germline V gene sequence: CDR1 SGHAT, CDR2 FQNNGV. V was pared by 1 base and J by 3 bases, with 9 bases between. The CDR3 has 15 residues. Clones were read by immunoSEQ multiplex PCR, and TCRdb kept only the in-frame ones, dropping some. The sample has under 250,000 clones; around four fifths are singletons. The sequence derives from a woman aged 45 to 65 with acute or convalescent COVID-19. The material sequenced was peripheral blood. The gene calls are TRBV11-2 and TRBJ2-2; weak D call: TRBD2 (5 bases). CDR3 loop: CASSLGGLYTGELFF. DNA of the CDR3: TGTGCCAGCAGCTTAGGTGGACTCTACACCGGGGAGCTGTTTTTT.